Sequencing of this TCR beta chain was carried out in a study of cytomegalovirus exposure and HLA in healthy donors. The CDR3 loop spans 14 amino acids. Germline V CDR1 and CDR2: MGHRA, YSYEKL. With 60 Vbeta and 13 Jbeta primers, the PCR was carried out. TCRdb's table, derived via immunoSEQ multiplex PCR, lists solely in-frame clones and lacks some. This sample has under 250,000 clones, with 70% to 90% found just once. As concerns this clone: What it binds is unknown. Germline is not matched at one junction end, which may reflect a read error.

General study points: Differences between HLA loci emerged in a later analysis of TCR association rates, with DRB1 most and HLA-C fewest. Analysis was carried out at a later point, and it linked a missense DCLRE1C variant to TCR beta V- and J-gene trimming.

Sequenced: PBMCs. The rearrangement links TRBV4-1 to TRBJ2-1; D is possibly TRBD2 (5 bases). This TCR was recovered from a human donor in good health. Written as DNA, the CDR3 is TGCGCCAGCAGCCAAGCTCGAGGGTACACTGAGCAGTTCTTC. Its protein product is CASSQARGYTEQFF.